This T cell receptor (beta chain) was sequenced for a study of shared clonotypes between healthy human individuals. Per the germline V gene, CDR1 is SGDLS and CDR2 is YYNGEE. This CDR3 is built from 15 residues. With V trimmed by 3 bases and J by 4 bases, 6 bases remained unmatched. In the case of this clone: No antigen is known for it.

CD8 cells regarded as naive lacked CD45RO, were positively chosen for CCR7, and omitted terminally differentiated effector memory CD45RA+ cells. Whole-study findings and limits: A generally larger estimated richness was seen in naive subsets than in memory subsets.

In replicate PCRs of sorted subsets, about 220 ng DNA, roughly 27,000 T cell genomes, was used. Sequenced by immunoSEQ multiplex PCR; TCRdb stores in-frame clones only, minus some. The sample includes under 1 million clones, 96% of them seen just once. Sequences were obtained from naive CD8+ T cells sorted from blood. This sequence was found in a man aged 30 to 45 in good health. The V call is TRBV9, the J call TRBJ2-2; TRBD2 agrees at 7 bases. The CDR3 region is CASSGPAGTTGELFF. The CDR3 DNA sequence: TGTGCCAGCAGCGGGCCAGCGGGGACCACCGGGGAGCTGTTTTTT.